A selection of T cell receptor beta chains follows, all from one sample in a study of T cell repertoires in cytomegalovirus infection. MiXCR, run by TCRdb on the reads, gives a single entry per CDR3 protein. In the table there are 250,000 or so distinct CDR3 sequences, roughly 9.1% of which are singletons. The source material was PBMCs. The receptors derive from a human donor in good health (CMV status not recorded). Some clones in this sample may be carry-over from other donors' samples. CDR3s include the opening cysteine and the closing phenylalanine or tryptophan. A D gene is named only where the DNA matches it firmly. Clone sizes are given selectively: once, few, many, or a class where the clone is expanded.

j_call | d_call | clone_size | v_call | cdr3_nt | cdr3_aa
TRBJ2-6 | TRBD1 | NA | TRBV6-2/TRBV6-3 | TGTGCCAGCAGCTTATCGCCGGGACAGGGCTCCGGGGCCAACGTCCTGACTTTC | CASSLSPGQGSGANVLTF
TRBJ2-1 | NA | many | TRBV7-9 | TGTGCCAGCAGCCCTCTGGGGTCCTACAATGAGCAGTTCTTC | CASSPLGSYNEQFF
TRBJ1-2 | TRBD1 | many | TRBV12-3/TRBV12-4 | TGTGCCAGCAGTTTAGGGGGACAGGTGGCTGGCTACACCTTC | CASSLGGQVAGYTF
TRBJ2-7 | TRBD2 | many | TRBV7-2 | TGTGCCAGCAGCCCGGGGGGAACCCCCTACGAGCAGTACTTC | CASSPGGTPYEQYF
TRBJ2-1 | TRBD1 | few | TRBV15 | TGTGCCACCGAAACAGGGGCTTCCTACAATGAGCAGTTCTTC | CATETGASYNEQFF
TRBJ2-3 | NA | many | TRBV12-3/TRBV12-4 | TGTGCCAGCAGTTTAAATTGGGACCCAGATACGCAGTATTTT | CASSLNWDPDTQYF
TRBJ1-5 | NA | few | TRBV11-2 | TGTGCCAGCAGCCCATCGGGACGGGTCAATCAGCCCCAGCATTTT | CASSPSGRVNQPQHF
TRBJ1-6 | TRBD1 | few | TRBV2 | TGTGCCAGCAGGATGACAGGGCGGGATTCTCCTTCACCCCTCCACTTT | CASRMTGRDSPSPLHF
TRBJ1-6 | NA | few | TRBV6-2/TRBV6-3 | TGTGCCAGCAGCAACGATGGACACCCCTATAATTCACCCCTCCACTTT | CASSNDGHPYNSPLHF
TRBJ2-1 | NA | NA | TRBV7-2 | TGTGCCAGCAGCTTGGGCGGGAAAACCTACAATGAGCAGTTCTTC | CASSLGGKTYNEQFF
TRBJ1-2 | NA | many | TRBV12-3/TRBV12-4 | TGTGCCAGCAGTTTAGGACCGTATGGCTACACCTTC | CASSLGPYGYTF
TRBJ2-1 | TRBD1 | few | TRBV27 | TGTGCCAGCAGTTTGAGGGGGCTTCTCAGCTCCTACAATGAGCAGTTCTTC | CASSLRGLLSSYNEQFF
TRBJ1-1 | NA | many | TRBV7-8 | TGTGCCAGCAGCCATGAACCGACGGGAGGGTATGCCTTCGCTTTCTTT | CASSHEPTGGYAFAFF
TRBJ1-3 | NA | many | TRBV7-8 | TGTGCCAGCAGCCCCATTGGGGGGGGACCTGGAAACACCATATATTTT | CASSPIGGGPGNTIYF
TRBJ2-1 | TRBD1 | many | TRBV4-3 | TGCGCCACCCCTTTGAAGGGACAGGGGAGATACAATGAGCAGTTCTTC | CATPLKGQGRYNEQFF
TRBJ1-1 | NA | many | TRBV7-6 | TGTGCCAGCAGCTTAGGTGGGGGGGCTTATGGTGAAGCTTTCTTT | CASSLGGGAYGEAFF
TRBJ2-7 | TRBD2 | NA | TRBV14 | TGTGCCAGCAGCCCCTTAGCAGGGAGGGTCTACGAGCAGTACTTC | CASSPLAGRVYEQYF
TRBJ1-2 | NA | few | TRBV12-3/TRBV12-4 | TGTGCCAGCAGTCGGATGGCAGGGGTTGGCTACACCTTC | CASSRMAGVGYTF
TRBJ2-1 | NA | NA | TRBV2 | TGTGCCAGCAGCCCTTCTAGTGCTATTGAGCAGTTCTTC | CASSPSSAIEQFF
TRBJ2-7 | NA | few | TRBV11-2 | TGTGCCAGCAACCCCGGGACACTCTACGAGCAGTACTTC | CASNPGTLYEQYF
TRBJ2-2 | NA | many | TRBV7-2 | TGTGCCAGCAGCTTAGTAGCACCCACCGGGGAGCTGTTTTTT | CASSLVAPTGELFF
TRBJ2-7 | NA | NA | TRBV5-1 | TGCGCCAGCACCTCCGGAGGGGACGAGCAGTACTTC | CASTSGGDEQYF
TRBJ2-4 | NA | NA | TRBV24-1 | TGTGCCACCAGTGATTCGGACGGCTTGGCCAAAAACATTCAGTACTTC | CATSDSDGLAKNIQYF
TRBJ2-7 | TRBD2 | few | TRBV20-1 | TGCAGTGCAAAGGGACTAGCTGATCCTACGGCGTACTTC | CSAKGLADPTAYF
TRBJ1-5 | NA | NA | TRBV6-1 | TGTGCCAGTTCTACCATTGATAGCAATCAGCCCCAGCATTTT | CASSTIDSNQPQHF
TRBJ1-2 | NA | many | TRBV7-2 | TGTGCCAGCAGCTTACCGGGGAACTATGGCTACACCTTC | CASSLPGNYGYTF
TRBJ1-3 | TRBD1 | few | TRBV19 | TGTGCCAGTACCCGGGACAGTTTCTCTGGAAACACCATATATTTT | CASTRDSFSGNTIYF
TRBJ1-1 | TRBD1 | many | TRBV7-3 | TGTGCCAGCAGCTTACAGGGGGCGCTGAACACTGAAGCTTTCTTT | CASSLQGALNTEAFF
TRBJ2-7 | NA | many | TRBV7-8 | TGTGCCAGCAGCTTAGACATATCCTACGAGCAGTACTTC | CASSLDISYEQYF
TRBJ2-7 | NA | many | TRBV7-8 | TGTGCCAGCAGCTTAAACGGGTTTGCGGGCGAGCAGTACTTC | CASSLNGFAGEQYF
TRBJ2-1 | NA | NA | TRBV2 | TGTGCCAGCAGGGGGGCGCTGGGGGTAATGTTCTTC | CASRGALGVMFF
TRBJ2-2 | TRBD1 | NA | TRBV6-6 | TGTGCCAGCAGTTACATCCGACACCCGGGACAGGCGAACACCGGGGAGCTGTTTTTT | CASSYIRHPGQANTGELFF
TRBJ1-3 | NA | many | TRBV7-6 | TGTGCCAGCAGCTTAGATTGGGCAGGCTCCAACACCATATATTTT | CASSLDWAGSNTIYF
TRBJ1-5 | NA | many | TRBV2 | TGTGCCAGCAGCCGGGAAGACAGACCAAATCAGCCCCAGCATTTT | CASSREDRPNQPQHF
TRBJ1-2 | NA | many | TRBV27 | TGTGCCAGCAGTCAGGGTTATAAAAACTATGGCTACACCTTC | CASSQGYKNYGYTF
TRBJ1-5 | TRBD1 | many | TRBV7-2 | TGTGCCAGCAGCTCAGGGGGACAGGGACGACGGGATCAGCCCCAGCATTTT | CASSSGGQGRRDQPQHF
TRBJ1-5 | TRBD1 | few | TRBV28 | TGTGCCAGCAGGGATCCAGGGGGTAATCAGCCCCAGCATTTT | CASRDPGGNQPQHF
TRBJ2-3 | NA | NA | TRBV19 | TGTGCCAGTAGTATGGAGGACGGAACCACAGATACGCAGTATTTT | CASSMEDGTTDTQYF
TRBJ1-4 | NA | many | TRBV4-3 | TGCGCCAGCAGCCCCGACGGCCACAGGACTGAAAAACTGTTTTTT | CASSPDGHRTEKLFF
TRBJ2-7 | TRBD2 | many | TRBV7-4 | TGTGCCAGCGACGGCCCGGGAGGGTCTCACGAGCAGTACTTC | CASDGPGGSHEQYF
TRBJ1-3 | NA | few | TRBV6-2/TRBV6-3 | TGTGCCAGCAGTTACAGACAGAGTGGAAACACCATATATTTT | CASSYRQSGNTIYF
TRBJ1-6 | NA | few | TRBV27 | TGTGCCAGCAGACAAAACCAGGGGCTCGTCGGAATTGCACCCCTCCACTTT | CASRQNQGLVGIAPLHF